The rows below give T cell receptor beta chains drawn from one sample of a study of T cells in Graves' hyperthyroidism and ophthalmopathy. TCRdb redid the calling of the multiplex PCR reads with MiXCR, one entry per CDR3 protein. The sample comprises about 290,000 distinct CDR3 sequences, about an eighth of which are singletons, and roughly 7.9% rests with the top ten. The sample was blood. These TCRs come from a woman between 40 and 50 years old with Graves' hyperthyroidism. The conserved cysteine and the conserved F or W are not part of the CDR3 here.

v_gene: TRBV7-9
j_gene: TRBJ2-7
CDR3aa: ASSRESSYEQY

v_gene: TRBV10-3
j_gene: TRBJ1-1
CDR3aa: AISPHGSTEAF

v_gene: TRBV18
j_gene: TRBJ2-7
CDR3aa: ASSPRTHYEQY

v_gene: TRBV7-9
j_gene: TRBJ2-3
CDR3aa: ASSLGFADSPSTDTQY

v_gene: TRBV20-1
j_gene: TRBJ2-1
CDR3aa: SASPAGVVNEQF

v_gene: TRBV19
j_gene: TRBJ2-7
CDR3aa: ASSIVGGSYEQY

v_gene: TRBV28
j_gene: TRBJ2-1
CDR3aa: ASSPTDNEQF

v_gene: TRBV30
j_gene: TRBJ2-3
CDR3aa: AWRMGREIAQY

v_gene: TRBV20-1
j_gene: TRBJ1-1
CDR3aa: SAEVLNTEAF

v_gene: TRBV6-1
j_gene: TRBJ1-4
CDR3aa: ASSGQEWRGEKLF

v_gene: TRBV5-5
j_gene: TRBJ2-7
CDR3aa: ASSLGVMSSYEQY

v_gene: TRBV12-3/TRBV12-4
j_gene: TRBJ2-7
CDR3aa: ASSHRRVEQY

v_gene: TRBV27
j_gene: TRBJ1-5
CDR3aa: ASSRGTEGDQPQH

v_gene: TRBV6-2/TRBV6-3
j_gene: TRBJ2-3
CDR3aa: ASSSRDTQY

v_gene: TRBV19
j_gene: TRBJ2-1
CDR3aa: ASSIKSASYNEQF

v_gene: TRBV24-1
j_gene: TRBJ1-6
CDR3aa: ATSDRTGTGPSEYNSPLH

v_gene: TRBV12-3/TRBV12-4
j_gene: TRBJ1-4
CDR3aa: ASRTGTRKLF

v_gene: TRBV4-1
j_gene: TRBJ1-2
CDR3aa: ASSLGTGTVYGYT

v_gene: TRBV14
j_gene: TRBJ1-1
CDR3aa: ASSQGRQLEAF

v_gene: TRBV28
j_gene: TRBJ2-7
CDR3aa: ASSSPRTKDSYEQY

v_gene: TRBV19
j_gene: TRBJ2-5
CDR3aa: ASSNVAGGPVTQY

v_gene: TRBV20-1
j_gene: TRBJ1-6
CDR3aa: SARVDNNSPLH

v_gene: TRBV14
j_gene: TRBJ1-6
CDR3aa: ASSRLRGGSPLH

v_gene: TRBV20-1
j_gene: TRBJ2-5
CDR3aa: SASLQDHFATQY

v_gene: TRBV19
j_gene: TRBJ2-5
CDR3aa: ASSPTKGNLAGPQETQY

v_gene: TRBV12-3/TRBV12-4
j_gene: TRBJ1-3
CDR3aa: ASSRTTGSDTIY

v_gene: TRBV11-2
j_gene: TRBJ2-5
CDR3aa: ASSPQGTRQEAQY

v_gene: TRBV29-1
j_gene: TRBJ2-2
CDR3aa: SVEYGPGELF

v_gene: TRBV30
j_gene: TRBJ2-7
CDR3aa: AWSVHSDREEY